The sequence of this T cell receptor beta chain was determined in a study of regulatory T cells in long-lasting Graves disease. Overall study: Under 3 months of antithyroid drugs had been taken by newly diagnosed Graves' patients. Study conclusions and caveats: Only peripheral blood was studied, not thyroid tissue. There were preferences for TRBV28, TRBJ1-2 and TRBJ2-5 in persistent disease.

From germline, CDR1 is DFQATT and CDR2 SNEGSKA (reference sequence). The CDR3 sequence is 13 residues long. The V segment lost 1 base and the J segment 6 bases; nucleotides outside the gene matches: 3. CDR3 regions were amplified by Arm-PCR using iRepertoire HTBI primers to build TCR beta libraries. A single record per CDR3 protein comes from TCRdb applying MiXCR to the multiplex PCR reads. Of roughly 380,000 distinct CDR3 sequences in the sample, approximately 15% were seen once. Time point reported: newly diagnosed GD, antithyroid drugs for less than 3 months. The TCR library used RNA extracted from PBMCs. An endocrinology unit in Xi'an, China, supplied the patients. As to this clonotype: Its antigen is unidentified.

These data were also filed under a second study, of T cells in Graves' hyperthyroidism and ophthalmopathy.

The rearrangement uses TRBV20-1 and TRBJ2-1; the match to TRBD1 covers 7 bases. This receptor was identified in a man aged 35 to 55 with Graves disease. Sequencing used peripheral blood mononuclear cells (PBMCs), obtained at new diagnosis, from a patient treated with antithyroid drugs. The CDR3 region is CSARGDRTNEQFF. For the CDR3, the DNA is TGCAGTGCTAGAGGGGACAGAACCAATGAGCAGTTCTTC.